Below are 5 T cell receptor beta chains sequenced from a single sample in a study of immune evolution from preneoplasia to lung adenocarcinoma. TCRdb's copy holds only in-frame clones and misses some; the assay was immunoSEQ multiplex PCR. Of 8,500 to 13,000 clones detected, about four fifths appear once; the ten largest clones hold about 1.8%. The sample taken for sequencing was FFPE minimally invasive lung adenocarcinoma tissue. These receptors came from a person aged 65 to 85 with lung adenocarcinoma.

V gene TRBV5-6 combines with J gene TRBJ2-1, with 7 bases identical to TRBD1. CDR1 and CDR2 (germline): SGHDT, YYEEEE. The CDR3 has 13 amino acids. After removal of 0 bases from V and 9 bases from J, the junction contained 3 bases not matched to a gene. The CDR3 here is CASSLGQGPEQFF. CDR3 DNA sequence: TGTGCCAGCAGCTTGGGACAGGGACCTGAGCAGTTCTTC.

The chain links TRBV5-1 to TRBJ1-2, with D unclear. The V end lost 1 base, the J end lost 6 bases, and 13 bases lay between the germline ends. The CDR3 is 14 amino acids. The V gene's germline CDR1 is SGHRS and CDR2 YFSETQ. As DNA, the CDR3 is TGCGCCAGCAGCTTGAAGGTCGACCTGGATGGCTACACCTTC. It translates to CASSLKVDLDGYTF.

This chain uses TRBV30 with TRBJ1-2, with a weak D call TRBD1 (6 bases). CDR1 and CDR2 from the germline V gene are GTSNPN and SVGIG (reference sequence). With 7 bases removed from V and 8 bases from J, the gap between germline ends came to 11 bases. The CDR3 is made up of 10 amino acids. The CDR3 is CASSDSGYTF. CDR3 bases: TGTGCCTCTTCGGACAGCGGCTACACCTTC. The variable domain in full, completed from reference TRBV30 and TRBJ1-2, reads SQTIHQWPATLVQPVGSPLSLECTVEGTSNPNLYWYRQAAGRGLQLLFYSVGIGQISSEVPQNLSASRPQDRQFILSSKKLLLSDSGFYLCASSDSGYTFGSGTRLTVV.

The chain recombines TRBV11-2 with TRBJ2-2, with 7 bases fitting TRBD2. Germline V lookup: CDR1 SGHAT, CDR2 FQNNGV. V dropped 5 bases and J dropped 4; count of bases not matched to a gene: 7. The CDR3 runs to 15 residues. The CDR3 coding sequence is TGTGCCAGCAGCCTGTCGGGGAGGGTCACCGGGGAGCTGTTTTTT. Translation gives CASSLSGRVTGELFF. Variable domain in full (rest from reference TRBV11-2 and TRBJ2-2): EAGVAQSPRYKIIEKRQSVAFWCNPISGHATLYWYQQILGQGPKLLIQFQNNGVVDDSQLPKDRFSAERLKGVDSTLKIQPAKLEDSAVYLCASSLSGRVTGELFFGEGSRLTVL.

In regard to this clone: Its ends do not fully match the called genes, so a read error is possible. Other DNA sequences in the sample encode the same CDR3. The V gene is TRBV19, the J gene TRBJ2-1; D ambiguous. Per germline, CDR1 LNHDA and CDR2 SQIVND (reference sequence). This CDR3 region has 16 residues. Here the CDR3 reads CASIGVLGSSYNEQFF. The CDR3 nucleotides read TGCGCCAGTATTGGGGTCTTGGGGTCCTCCTACAATGAGCAGTTCTTC.